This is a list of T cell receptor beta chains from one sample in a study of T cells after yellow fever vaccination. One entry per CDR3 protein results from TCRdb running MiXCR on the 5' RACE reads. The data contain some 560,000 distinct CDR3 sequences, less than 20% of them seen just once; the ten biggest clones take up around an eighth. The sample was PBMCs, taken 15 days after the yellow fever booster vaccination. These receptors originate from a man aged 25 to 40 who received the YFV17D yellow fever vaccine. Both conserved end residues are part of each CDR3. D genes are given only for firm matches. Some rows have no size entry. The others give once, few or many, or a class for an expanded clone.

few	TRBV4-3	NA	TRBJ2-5	CASSEGFGETQYF	TGCGCCAGCAGCGAAGGGTTCGGGGAGACCCAGTACTTC
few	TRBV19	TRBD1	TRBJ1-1	CASIQDRGAAEAFF	TGTGCCAGTATCCAAGACAGGGGAGCCGCTGAAGCTTTCTTT
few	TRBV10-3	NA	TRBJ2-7	CAISEASYEQYF	TGTGCCATCAGTGAAGCATCCTACGAGCAGTACTTC
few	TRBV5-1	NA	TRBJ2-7	CASSVNRDYEQYF	TGCGCCAGCAGCGTTAACAGGGATTACGAGCAGTACTTC
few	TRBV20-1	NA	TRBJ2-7	CSAPLAWEQYF	TGCAGTGCACCTCTAGCGTGGGAGCAGTACTTC
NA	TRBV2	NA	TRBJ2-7	CASSDRRDDYEQYF	TGTGCCAGCAGTGACCGACGGGACGACTACGAGCAGTACTTC
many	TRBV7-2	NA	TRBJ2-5	CASSLREQETQYF	TGTGCCAGCAGCTTGAGAGAACAAGAGACCCAGTACTTC
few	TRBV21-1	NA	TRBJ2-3	CASSVHLATPSADTQYF	TGTGCCAGCAGCGTACATCTAGCGACCCCTTCTGCAGATACGCAGTATTTT
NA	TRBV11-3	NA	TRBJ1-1	CASGKGGGTEAFF	TGTGCCAGCGGGAAGGGAGGGGGCACTGAAGCTTTCTTT
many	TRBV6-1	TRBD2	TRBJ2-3	CASRERAGGTDTQYF	TGTGCCAGCAGAGAAAGAGCGGGGGGCACAGATACGCAGTATTTT
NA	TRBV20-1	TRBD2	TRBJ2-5	CSAPAGTRQETQYF	TGCAGTGCCCCGGCCGGGACTAGGCAAGAGACCCAGTACTTC
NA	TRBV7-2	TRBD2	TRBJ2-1	CASSLVAGDNEQFF	TGTGCCAGCAGCTTAGTAGCGGGAGACAATGAGCAGTTCTTC
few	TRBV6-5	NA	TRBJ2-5	CASSYTGKETQYF	TGTGCCAGCAGTTACACGGGGAAAGAGACCCAGTACTTC
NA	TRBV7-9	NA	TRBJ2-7	CASSLAVDGSYEQYF	TGTGCCAGCAGCTTAGCAGTGGACGGATCCTACGAGCAGTACTTC
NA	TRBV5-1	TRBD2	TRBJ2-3	CASSLVAGLAGGADTQYF	TGCGCCAGCAGCTTGGTTGCCGGACTAGCGGGAGGGGCAGATACGCAGTATTTT
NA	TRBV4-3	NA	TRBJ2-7	CASSGGPHYEQYF	TGCGCCAGCAGCGGCGGGCCTCACTACGAGCAGTACTTC
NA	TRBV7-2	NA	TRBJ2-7	CASSLLIKYEQYF	TGTGCCAGCAGCTTACTTATAAAGTACGAGCAGTACTTC
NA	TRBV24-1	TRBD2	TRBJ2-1	CATSDRALYGPSGFSEQFF	TGTGCCACCAGTGACCGGGCGTTATACGGCCCTAGCGGCTTTAGTGAGCAGTTCTTC
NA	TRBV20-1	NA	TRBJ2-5	CSARVGSLETQYF	TGCAGTGCGCGAGTCGGGAGTCTAGAGACCCAGTACTTC
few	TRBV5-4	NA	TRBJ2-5	CASSLETTRAQYF	TGTGCCAGCAGCTTGGAGACGACCCGTGCCCAGTACTTC
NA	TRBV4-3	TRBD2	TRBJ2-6	CASSQDIAGGAGANVLTF	TGCGCCAGCAGCCAAGATATTGCGGGGGGGGCTGGGGCCAACGTCCTGACTTTC
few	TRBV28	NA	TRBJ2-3	CASSLGSLTDTQYF	TGTGCCAGCAGTTTAGGAAGTCTCACAGATACGCAGTATTTT
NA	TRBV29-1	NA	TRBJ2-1	CSVEDQGPSSYNEQFF	TGCAGCGTTGAAGATCAAGGCCCCAGCTCCTACAATGAGCAGTTCTTC
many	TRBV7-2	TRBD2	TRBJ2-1	CASSPGTSVYNEQFF	TGTGCCAGCAGCCCCGGGACTAGCGTCTACAATGAGCAGTTCTTC
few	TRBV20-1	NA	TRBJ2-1	CCARDSQGYNEQFF	TGCTGTGCTAGAGATTCCCAGGGGTACAATGAGCAGTTCTTC
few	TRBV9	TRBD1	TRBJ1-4	CASSAAGTEDEKLFF	TGTGCCAGCAGCGCTGCCGGGACAGAAGACGAAAAACTGTTTTTT
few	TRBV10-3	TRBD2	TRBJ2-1	CATVEGATSGYNEQFF	TGTGCCACCGTAGAAGGGGCGACTAGCGGATACAATGAGCAGTTCTTC
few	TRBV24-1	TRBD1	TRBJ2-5	CATSDHTGGKETQYF	TGTGCCACCAGTGACCACACAGGGGGCAAAGAGACCCAGTACTTC
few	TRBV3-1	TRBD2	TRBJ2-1	CASSQEGSGFYNEQFF	TGTGCCAGCAGCCAAGAGGGTAGCGGGTTCTACAATGAGCAGTTCTTC
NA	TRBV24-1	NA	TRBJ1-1	CATSDGVTEAFF	TGTGCCACCAGTGATGGGGTTACTGAAGCTTTCTTT
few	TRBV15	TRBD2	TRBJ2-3	CATSRLGTSDSTDTQYF	TGTGCCACCAGCAGGCTGGGGACTAGCGACAGCACAGATACGCAGTATTTT
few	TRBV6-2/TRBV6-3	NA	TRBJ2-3	CASTDPDGTGDTQYF	TGTGCCAGCACCGACCCGGACGGGACCGGCGATACGCAGTATTTT
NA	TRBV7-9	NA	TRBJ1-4	CASSSRASEKLFF	TGTGCCAGCAGCTCGAGGGCTTCGGAAAAACTGTTTTTT
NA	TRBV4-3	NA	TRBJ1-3	CASSQAGWYSRNTIYF	TGCGCCAGCAGCCAAGCTGGTTGGTACTCTAGAAACACCATATATTTT
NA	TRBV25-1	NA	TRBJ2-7	CASSEPHKYEQYF	TGTGCCAGCAGTGAACCACACAAGTACGAGCAGTACTTC
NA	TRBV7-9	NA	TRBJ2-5	CASSNHGETQYF	TGTGCCAGCAGCAACCATGGGGAGACCCAGTACTTC
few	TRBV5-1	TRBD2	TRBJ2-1	CASRWTSQRDEQFF	TGCGCCAGCAGATGGACTAGCCAACGCGATGAGCAGTTCTTC
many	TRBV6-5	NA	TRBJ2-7	CASSYSRQGHLGGRLESYEQYF	TGTGCCAGCAGTTACTCAAGACAGGGTCATCTAGGCGGGAGGTTGGAATCCTACGAGCAGTACTTC